This T cell receptor beta chain was sequenced in a study of cytomegalovirus exposure and HLA in healthy donors. Study context: Earlier sequencing of about 200 million T cells yielded approximately 100 million unique TCR beta sequences. Clustering assigned 81% of the 350 to 450 genotyped donors to the Caucasian-associated ancestry cluster. The study's findings and limits: Investigators reported 150 to 200 TCR beta chains as tied to cytomegalovirus.

With 7 bases removed from V and 5 bases from J, the gap between germline ends came to 11 bases. The CDR3 spans 11 residues. The germline V gene encodes CDR1 DFQATT and CDR2 SNEGSKA (reference sequence). The PCR ran on 60 Vbeta and 13 Jbeta primers. Libraries were prepared by immunoSEQ multiplex PCR; TCRdb keeps only in-frame clonotypes and omits some of them. The sample records about 110,000 clones, around 70% being singletons. A word on this clone: Its antigen is undetermined.

Sequenced input: PBMCs. The source is a boy aged 5-17 years in good health and CMV-seronegative. The chain employs TRBV20-1 and TRBJ2-5; D may be TRBD1 (5 bases). The CDR3 spells CSGGAGETQYF. The CDR3 DNA reads as TGCAGTGGGGGCGCAGGGGAGACCCAGTACTTC.